This T cell receptor beta chain was identified in a study of shared clonotypes between healthy human individuals. Genomic DNA (from each subset) was split evenly across several immunoSEQ plates. TCRdb keeps only in-frame clones here, not all; method: immunoSEQ multiplex PCR. The data contain roughly 1.4 million clones, 97% to 99% of them singletons. Study conclusions and caveats: Shared clonotypes across all four donors exceeded non-shared ones in generation probability. Sample collection involved blood only; tissue repertoires are likely different.

Trimming stripped 5 bases from V and 5 bases from J, with 16 bases between. The CDR3 is 14 residues long. Germline assignment: CDR1 KGHSH and CDR2 LQKENI. Concerning this clone: Its antigen remains unknown.

Naive CD4+ cells were CD45RA-selected; the remaining cells were memory. This TCR was recovered from a man aged 25-45 years in good health. The rearrangement joins TRBV18 to TRBJ2-7; TRBD2 might be the D (5 bases). Sequenced material: naive CD4+ T cells sorted from blood. The subset denotes: CD45RA+ positively selected. CDR3 DNA: TGTGCCAGCTCATCCTATCAGGACTCACACGAGCAGTACTTC. Amino acids: CASSSYQDSHEQYF. The full variable domain, with the rest looked up from reference TRBV18 and TRBJ2-7, is NAGVMQNPRHLVRRRGQEARLRCSPMKGHSHVYWYRQLPEEGLKFMVYLQKENIIDESGMPKERFSAEFPKEGPSILRIQQVVRGDSAAYFCASSSYQDSHEQYFGPGTRLTVT.